The entry below describes one TCR beta chain. The source of the sample is a study of blood T cell repertoires in COVID-19. The V gene's germline CDR1 is KGHSY and CDR2 FQNENV. V was clipped by 4 bases and J by 0 bases; unmatched bases: 10. This CDR3 contains 18 residues. TCRdb's copy holds only in-frame clones and misses some; the assay was immunoSEQ multiplex PCR. The profile covers about 170,000 clones, with roughly 80% appearing a single time and roughly 4.5% taken by the ten largest. Each participant's cohort was designated according to participant-reported clinical history. This clonotype was sampled from a woman in her forties or fifties who had recovered from COVID-19. Sequencing was performed on PBMCs or T cells enriched from blood (not recorded which). This chain uses TRBV16 with TRBJ2-5; 11 bases map to TRBD2. Here the CDR3 DNA reads TGTGCCAGCAGCCCTGGGACTAGCGGAGTGGGGTACCAAGAGACCCAGTACTTC. It specifies CASSPGTSGVGYQETQYF.